The rows below give T cell receptor beta chains drawn from one sample of a study of T cells in localized non-small cell lung cancer. TCRdb's copy holds only in-frame clones and misses some; the assay was immunoSEQ multiplex PCR. The repertoire holds tens of thousands of clones, with about 86% as singletons. The starting material was peripheral blood, obtained before any cancer treatment. The origin of the receptors is a woman aged 18 to 50 with stage III lung adenocarcinoma. The CDR3 runs from the conserved cysteine through the conserved F or W. The D gene is left open where the match is weak. Clone size appears in some rows only: once, few, many, or a class for an expanded clone.

TRBD2 TRBJ2-2 . TRBV7-8 18 TGTGCCAGCAGCCGACGACTAGCGGGGGGGCGTAGCACCGGGGAGCTGTTTTTT CASSRRLAGGRSTGELFF
TRBD1 TRBJ2-1 once TRBV27 13 TGTGCCAGCAGTTTTCGGGACAGGAATGAGCAGTTCTTC CASSFRDRNEQFF
TRBD1 TRBJ1-1 . TRBV5-1 15 TGCGCCAGCAGTACGCCACAGGGGGAGTCTTGGGAAGCTTTCTTT CASSTPQGESWEAFF
. TRBJ2-7 . TRBV7-9 14 TGTGCCAGCAGCTTAGGAACAGGGTTCAACGAGCAGTACTTC CASSLGTGFNEQYF
. TRBJ2-1 . TRBV5-1 14 TGCGCCAGCAGCTTGGACCTAACCTACAATGAGCAGTTCTTC CASSLDLTYNEQFF
. TRBJ1-2 once TRBV30 12 TGTGCCTGGAGTGGACGGAGCTATGGCTACACCTTC CAWSGRSYGYTF
. TRBJ2-1 . TRBV28 15 TGTGCCAGCAGTTTAGCCAGCGGACCCTACAATGAGCAGTTCTTC CASSLASGPYNEQFF
. TRBJ1-4 . TRBV6-5 15 TGTGCCAGCAGTCCCATGAGGGGATCTAATGAAAAACTGTTTTTT CASSPMRGSNEKLFF
. TRBJ1-1 . TRBV7-9 14 TGTGCCAGCAGCTCCACCGGGGGCTGGACTGAAGCTTTCTTT CASSSTGGWTEAFF
. TRBJ1-5 . TRBV30 13 TGTGCCTGGAGTGTCGGAGGGGGACAGCCCCAGCATTTT CAWSVGGGQPQHF
TRBD1 TRBJ2-7 . TRBV9 13 TGTGCCAGCAGCCCCGGACAGGGGGGGGAGCAGTACTTC CASSPGQGGEQYF
TRBD1 TRBJ1-5 . TRBV5-5 15 TGTGCCAGCAGCAAATCGGGACAGGGAAATCAGCCCCAGCATTTT CASSKSGQGNQPQHF
. TRBJ1-1 . TRBV2 13 TGTGCCAGCAGTTGGACGGGGAACACTGAAGCTTTCTTT CASSWTGNTEAFF
. TRBJ1-4 once TRBV21-1 17 TGTGCCAGCAGCAAAGGACGGGGTATCGGGATTGATGAAAAACTGTTTTTT CASSKGRGIGIDEKLFF
TRBD1 TRBJ1-5 . TRBV2 15 TGTGCCAGCAGTGAAAGGACAGGGGCCAATCAGCCCCAGCATTTT CASSERTGANQPQHF
. TRBJ1-3 . TRBV29-1 12 TGCAGCGTTGGTTCAGACGGAAACACCATATATTTT CSVGSDGNTIYF
. TRBJ2-3 few TRBV13 18 TGTGCCAGCAGCTTCCTCCCGGGAGGGACAGGGAACACAGATACGCAGTATTTT CASSFLPGGTGNTDTQYF
. TRBJ1-1 . TRBV2 12 TGTGCCAGCAGTAAACAGGGCTATGAAGCTTTCTTT CASSKQGYEAFF
TRBD1 TRBJ1-2 . TRBV6-1 15 TGTGCCAGCAGTGAAGGCCCCGGACAGGGCTATGGCTACACCTTC CASSEGPGQGYGYTF
TRBD1 TRBJ2-5 . TRBV6-6 11 TGTGCCGTAGAGGGGGCGGAGACCCAGTACTTC CAVEGAETQYF
TRBD2 TRBJ2-5 . TRBV4-1 17 TGCGCCAGCAGCCAAGATAGATTAGCGGGGGGAAAAGAGACCCAGTACTTC CASSQDRLAGGKETQYF
. TRBJ2-1 . TRBV5-4 14 TGTGCCAGCAGTCAGACCGGGACGAGGAATGAGCAGTTCTTC CASSQTGTRNEQFF
. TRBJ2-7 . TRBV7-5 16 TGTGCCAGCAGCTTAGAGGGGAGCCGCAGACCCTACGAGCAGTACTTC CASSLEGSRRPYEQYF
. TRBJ1-1 . TRBV4-1 12 TGCGCCAGCAGCCAAGGAGGCAGTGAAGCTTTCTTT CASSQGGSEAFF
. TRBJ2-7 . TRBV25-1 14 TGTGCCAGCAGTGACCAGGGGCTCTCCTACGAGCAGTACTTC CASSDQGLSYEQYF
TRBD1 TRBJ1-2 . TRBV2 15 TGTGCCAGCAGTGCCCCGGACAGGCCGATATATGGCTACACCTTC CASSAPDRPIYGYTF